The 6 T cell receptor beta chains reported below all come from one sample, sequenced in a study of Ad26.COV2.S vaccination and SARS-CoV-2 variants. TCRdb's table, derived via immunoSEQ multiplex PCR, lists solely in-frame clones and lacks some. The data contain about 350,000 clones, more than 75% of them singletons. Stated treatment: around 19 received Ad26.COV2.S at low or high dose, single or two shots; 5 received placebo; per-sample allocation not given. Vaccine and placebo recipients were sampled on day 63 after the first injection. The specimen comprised peripheral blood, sampled in a trial of Ad26.COV2.S vaccine versus placebo. These receptor sequences come from a person between 18 and 65 years old who received the Ad26.COV2.S COVID-19 vaccine or a placebo.

The CDR3 sequence is CASSPNSQGASNTEAFF. The DNA for the CDR3 is TGTGCCAGCTCACCAAATAGCCAGGGGGCCTCGAACACTGAAGCTTTCTTT. The rearrangement uses TRBV18 and TRBJ1-1; 8 bases match TRBD1. The CDR3 extends over 17 amino acids. Per the germline V gene, CDR1 is KGHSH and CDR2 is LQKENI. V shed 2 bases and J 1 base; nucleotides not matched to a gene: 9.

This clone came up a few times. The junction departs from the called germline gene at one end, perhaps through a read error. The CDR3, as DNA: TGTGCCAGCAGGACCGGGACCTCCTCCGAGCAGTACTTC. This gives the protein CASRTGTSSEQYF. The V call is TRBV12-3 or TRBV12-4, the J call TRBJ2-7, with D tentatively TRBD1 or TRBD2 (5 bases each). This CDR3 spans 13 amino acids.

The V gene is TRBV9, the J gene TRBJ2-1; 7 positions agree with TRBD2. V shed 3 bases and J 7 bases; nucleotides not matched to a gene: 10. The CDR3 is made up of 15 amino acids. Germline V gene lookup returns CDR1 SGDLS and CDR2 YYNGEE. The CDR3 DNA follows: TGTGCCAGCAGCGAGGGGCGGCGGGAGTATAATGAGCAGTTCTTC. Protein: CASSEGRREYNEQFF.

The V gene is TRBV2, the J gene TRBJ1-5; 8 bases line up with TRBD1. J gave up 5 bases and V 7 bases, and 10 bases lay outside the gene matches. Germline CDR1 and CDR2: SNHLY and FYNNEI. The CDR3 consists of 15 residues. The CDR3 here is CASTKDRELYQPQHF. In nucleotides, the CDR3 is TGTGCCAGCACCAAGGACAGGGAGCTATATCAGCCCCAGCATTTT. Filled out from reference TRBV2 and TRBJ1-5, the complete variable domain reads EPEVTQTPSHQVTQMGQEVILRCVPISNHLYFYWYRQILGQKVEFLVSFYNNEISEKSEIFDDQFSVERPDGSNFTLKIRSTKLEDSAMYFCASTKDRELYQPQHFGDGTRLSIL.

This chain uses TRBV6-6 with TRBJ2-5; TRBD2 matches 8 bases. The V gene's germline CDR1 is MNHNY and CDR2 SVGAGI (reference sequence). Trimming at V came to 6 bases and at J to 5 bases, leaving 5 bases not matched to a gene. CDR3 size: 13 residues. Here the CDR3 reads CASSLAGRETQYF. CDR3 in DNA: TGTGCCAGCAGCTTAGCGGGGAGGGAGACCCAGTACTTC.

The rearrangement uses TRBV27 and TRBJ2-7, with TRBD1 identical over 9 bases. Germline V gives CDR1 MNHEY, CDR2 SMNVEV (reference sequence). V trimming: 4 bases; J trimming: 3 bases; junction bases outside the gene matches: 4. This CDR3 comprises 14 residues. The CDR3 region has the DNA TGTGCCAGCAGTTCCGGGACAGGGCGCTACGAGCAGTACTTC. It specifies CASSSGTGRYEQYF.